Listed below are T cell receptor beta chains from one sample, sequenced in a study of shared clonotypes between healthy human individuals. This table comes from immunoSEQ multiplex PCR, and its TCRdb copy is limited to in-frame clones, with some not included. The top ten hold about 1.8% of the sample, which has millions of clones, 85% to 95% seen once. The sample consisted of naive CD8+ T cells from PBMCs. The source is a man younger than 30 in good health. Some clones in this sample may be carry-over from other donors' samples. Each CDR3 is given with its conserved first and last residue. Fields, in order: clone size, D gene, V gene, J gene, CDR3 protein, CDR3 DNA. The D gene is left open where the match is weak. Expanded clones are given a class, and other clones once, few, many or no size at all.

size: .
D: .
V: TRBV27
J: TRBJ2-1
CDR3: CASSLLLAWNEQFF
DNA: TGTGCCAGCAGTTTGCTTCTAGCCTGGAATGAGCAGTTCTTC

size: .
D: .
V: TRBV2
J: TRBJ1-5
CDR3: CASSGLFAARGNQPQHF
DNA: TGTGCCAGCAGTGGACTATTTGCGGCCAGAGGGAATCAGCCCCAGCATTTT

size: .
D: .
V: TRBV28
J: TRBJ1-2
CDR3: CASSRSKYYGYTF
DNA: TGTGCCAGCAGCCGGTCCAAATACTATGGCTACACCTTC

size: .
D: .
V: TRBV5-1
J: TRBJ2-7
CDR3: CASSLKMKDYEQYF
DNA: TGCGCCAGCAGCTTGAAGATGAAGGACTACGAGCAGTACTTC

size: .
D: TRBD2
V: TRBV6-5
J: TRBJ2-7
CDR3: CASSPLAGGTYEQYF
DNA: TGTGCCAGCAGTCCCCTAGCGGGAGGGACCTACGAGCAGTACTTC

size: few
D: TRBD2
V: TRBV10-3
J: TRBJ2-7
CDR3: CAITSSGSSYEQYF
DNA: TGTGCCATCACCTCTAGCGGGAGCTCCTACGAGCAGTACTTC

size: .
D: TRBD2
V: TRBV27
J: TRBJ2-5
CDR3: CASSLSLAGARETQYF
DNA: TGTGCCAGCAGTTTAAGCCTAGCGGGAGCTCGAGAGACCCAGTACTTC

size: .
D: TRBD1
V: TRBV19
J: TRBJ1-1
CDR3: CASSIDLRTGVTRGAFF
DNA: TGTGCCAGTAGTATAGATCTGAGGACAGGCGTTACCCGGGGGGCTTTCTTT

size: .
D: TRBD1
V: TRBV2
J: TRBJ1-5
CDR3: CASGQENQPQHF
DNA: TGTGCCAGCGGACAGGAGAATCAGCCCCAGCATTTT

size: .
D: .
V: TRBV29-1
J: TRBJ2-3
CDR3: CSVAGISTDTQYF
DNA: TGCAGCGTTGCAGGAATTAGCACAGATACGCAGTATTTT

size: .
D: TRBD2
V: TRBV4-1
J: TRBJ2-7
CDR3: CASSPGLTYEQYF
DNA: TGCGCCAGCAGCCCGGGACTAACCTACGAGCAGTACTTC

size: .
D: .
V: TRBV13
J: TRBJ2-1
CDR3: CASSSIPARAGRVNEQFF
DNA: TGTGCCAGCAGCTCCATACCCGCGCGGGCGGGTAGGGTCAATGAGCAGTTCTTC

size: .
D: .
V: TRBV7-9
J: TRBJ1-4
CDR3: CASSLAARGRDEKLFF
DNA: TGTGCCAGCAGCTTAGCGGCACGGGGGCGCGATGAAAAACTGTTTTTT

size: few
D: .
V: TRBV27
J: TRBJ1-1
CDR3: CASSLRGNTEAFF
DNA: TGTGCCAGCAGTTTACGCGGGAACACTGAAGCTTTCTTT

size: .
D: TRBD2
V: TRBV11-3
J: TRBJ2-3
CDR3: CASSDIRGASGAQYF
DNA: TGTGCCAGCAGCGACATACGCGGGGCTAGCGGCGCGCAGTATTTT

size: once
D: TRBD1
V: TRBV27
J: TRBJ2-7
CDR3: CASSLGTGGIVYEQYF
DNA: TGTGCCAGCAGTTTGGGGACAGGGGGTATAGTTTACGAGCAGTACTTC

size: .
D: .
V: TRBV5-1
J: TRBJ1-2
CDR3: CASSSFFTGTVVYGYTF
DNA: TGCGCCAGCAGCTCGTTCTTTACCGGGACGGTGGTCTATGGCTACACCTTC

size: .
D: .
V: TRBV7-9
J: TRBJ2-4
CDR3: CASSNGEAKNIQYF
DNA: TGTGCCAGCAGCAACGGAGAAGCCAAAAACATTCAGTACTTC

size: .
D: .
V: TRBV7-6
J: TRBJ1-4
CDR3: CASSPGGEKLFF
DNA: TGTGCCAGCAGCCCCGGTGGAGAAAAACTGTTTTTT

size: few
D: TRBD1
V: TRBV7-9
J: TRBJ1-2
CDR3: CATRGDRVSGYTF
DNA: TGTGCCACGCGGGGGGACAGGGTATCTGGCTACACCTTC

size: .
D: TRBD2
V: TRBV9
J: TRBJ2-1
CDR3: CASSVEPWRETYNEQFF
DNA: TGTGCCAGCAGCGTAGAACCCTGGCGGGAGACATACAATGAGCAGTTCTTC

size: .
D: .
V: TRBV18
J: TRBJ2-2
CDR3: CASSPHRPGTGELFF
DNA: TGTGCCAGCTCACCGCACCGGCCAGGCACCGGGGAGCTGTTTTTT

size: .
D: .
V: TRBV6-5
J: TRBJ2-1
CDR3: CASSPGPPTYNEQFF
DNA: TGTGCCAGCAGTCCTGGACCCCCGACGTACAATGAGCAGTTCTTC

size: .
D: .
V: TRBV28
J: TRBJ1-1
CDR3: CASNERGSNTEAFF
DNA: TGTGCCAGCAATGAGAGGGGCAGCAACACTGAAGCTTTCTTT

size: .
D: .
V: TRBV28
J: TRBJ1-4
CDR3: CASSSTPQGYNEKLFF
DNA: TGTGCCAGCAGTTCAACCCCGCAGGGTTATAATGAAAAACTGTTTTTT

size: .
D: TRBD1
V: TRBV4-1
J: TRBJ2-1
CDR3: CASSQSIPGQVYNEQFF
DNA: TGCGCCAGCAGCCAGTCGATCCCGGGACAGGTCTACAATGAGCAGTTCTTC

size: .
D: .
V: TRBV27
J: TRBJ2-1
CDR3: CASSLSRTPYNEQFF
DNA: TGTGCCAGCAGTTTGTCGAGGACCCCCTACAATGAGCAGTTCTTC

size: .
D: .
V: TRBV18
J: TRBJ2-1
CDR3: CASSPLAAFNEQFF
DNA: TGTGCCAGCTCACCACTGGCGGCCTTCAATGAGCAGTTCTTC